This passage covers 17 T cell receptor beta chains from one sample sequenced in a study of T cell changes during pregnancy in multiple sclerosis (dated 2019 in TCRdb). The method behind the library was the immunoSEQ multiplex PCR assay. The table was pulled from immuneACCESS by TCRdb, which kept in-frame rearrangements only. Such tables lose some clones; where checked, under half of the loss comes from unresolved V genes, and the rest has no known cause. The sample yields about 83,000 clones; 90% to 95% were counted once. The ten biggest clones cover 1.1% of the sample. The material sequenced was peripheral blood, taken in the second trimester of pregnancy. The receptors stem from a female donor with multiple sclerosis, enrolled in a pregnancy study.

This clone qualifies as medium-sized. At one end, the junction sequence differs from germline, possibly due to a read error. The chain is built from TRBV25-1 and TRBJ2-7, with a tentative D call TRBD1 (5 bases). CDR3 length equals 11 residues. Per germline, CDR1 MGHDK and CDR2 SYGVNS. The CDR3: CASSDLGVPHF. In nucleotides, the CDR3 is TGTGCCAGCAGTGACCTAGGGGTCCCACACTTC.

The chain joins TRBV2 to TRBJ2-7; a weak D match, TRBD1 (6 bases). The CDR3 totals 15 residues. Trimming took off 6 bases at V and 2 bases at J, with 17 bases between the two ends. CDR1 SNHLY and CDR2 FYNNEI come from the germline V gene. CDR3 sequence reads: CASRALWDKTYEQYF. Here the CDR3 DNA reads TGTGCCAGCAGGGCCCTGTGGGACAAGACCTACGAGCAGTACTTC.

The chain combines TRBV5-1 with TRBJ2-3, with TRBD2 identical over 11 bases. The V and J ends lost 4 bases and 2 bases, in that order; junction bases with no gene match: 6. CDR3 length: 16 residues. Germline V CDR1 and CDR2: SGHRS, YFSETQ. The CDR3 region is CASSPYSGRATDTQYF. The CDR3 DNA follows: TGCGCCAGCAGCCCCTATAGCGGGAGGGCCACAGATACGCAGTATTTT.

This chain links TRBV19 with TRBJ1-2; 7 nucleotides match TRBD1. CDR3 length: 12 amino acids. Germline-derived CDR1 and CDR2 are LNHDA and SQIVND (reference sequence). V was clipped by 5 bases and J by 4 bases; unmatched bases: 1. The CDR3 nucleotides read TGTGCCAGTAGTGACAGGGTCTATGGCTACACCTTC. Protein: CASSDRVYGYTF.

The chain uses TRBV19 and TRBJ2-3; the match to TRBD1 covers 7 bases. The J segment lost 0 bases and the V segment lost 5 bases, leaving 14 bases of the junction unmatched. CDR1 is LNHDA and CDR2 is SQIVND in the germline V gene (reference sequence). The CDR3 totals 18 residues. The CDR3 reads CASSLGTAGDPSTDTQYF. The CDR3, as DNA: TGTGCCAGTAGTCTCGGGACAGCAGGGGACCCTAGCACAGATACGCAGTATTTT.

This rearrangement joins TRBV5-1 to TRBJ1-2; perhaps TRBD1 as D (6 bases). Germline V gives CDR1 SGHRS, CDR2 YFSETQ. V gave up 4 bases and J gave up 5 bases, with 15 bases separating them. The CDR3 contains 14 residues. In DNA, the CDR3 is TGCGCCAGCAGCCCCAGGACAGTCCTTTATGGCTACACCTTC. Protein product: CASSPRTVLYGYTF.

The chain uses TRBV5-6 and TRBJ2-7; D is perhaps TRBD1 (5 bases). CDR3 length: 16 residues. V lost 0 bases and J 6 bases, leaving 19 bases between the germline ends. Per the germline V gene, CDR1 is SGHDT and CDR2 is YYEEEE. This chain's CDR3 is CASSLEKGPNGREQYF. The CDR3 coding sequence is TGTGCCAGCAGCTTGGAAAAGGGGCCGAACGGCCGCGAGCAGTACTTC.

The J gene is TRBJ1-4, the V gene TRBV6-1; 8 bases are shared with TRBD1. The CDR3 is 16 amino acids. The germline gives CDR1 MNHNS, CDR2 SASEGT. The V segment lost 4 bases and the J segment 1 base; nucleotides outside the gene matches: 5. CDR3 region: CASSAPRGRTNEKLFF. Written as DNA, the CDR3 is TGTGCCAGCAGTGCACCCAGGGGGCGAACTAATGAAAAACTGTTTTTT.

This sequence joins TRBV7-9 and TRBJ2-7, with 11 bases identical to TRBD2. This CDR3 region has 15 residues. V lost 5 bases to trimming and J lost 4 bases; unmatched junction nucleotides: 7. The germline V gene has CDR1 SEHNR and CDR2 FQNEAQ (reference sequence). The CDR3 region is CASSLLAGGIYEQYF. Here the CDR3 DNA reads TGTGCCAGCAGCCTCCTAGCGGGAGGTATTTACGAGCAGTACTTC.

This chain links TRBV19 with TRBJ2-1; TRBD2 aligns across 12 bases. The J segment lost 7 bases and the V segment lost 6 bases, leaving 7 bases of the junction unmatched. The CDR3 length is 15 residues. Germline CDR1 is LNHDA and CDR2 is SQIVND (reference sequence). The CDR3 sequence: CASSAGTSGRNEQFF. CDR3 nucleotide sequence: TGTGCCAGTAGCGCCGGGACTAGCGGGCGGAATGAGCAGTTCTTC. Complete variable domain (other parts from reference TRBV19 and TRBJ2-1): DGGITQSPKYLFRKEGQNVTLSCEQNLNHDAMYWYRQDPGQGLRLIYYSQIVNDFQKGDIAEGYSVSREKKESFPLTVTSAQKNPTAFYLCASSAGTSGRNEQFFGPGTRLTVL.

The chain is built from TRBV27 and TRBJ2-7, with 8 bases aligning to TRBD1. From germline, CDR1 is MNHEY and CDR2 SMNVEV (reference sequence). This CDR3 spans 15 amino acids. The V gene end was trimmed by 2 bases and the J gene end by 8 bases; junction bases not matched to a gene: 11. The CDR3, as DNA: TGTGCCAGCAGTTTACGGGCACAGGGGGTGCGGCAGCAGTACTTC. Translated: CASSLRAQGVRQQYF.

The rearrangement uses TRBV19 and TRBJ1-5, with unresolved D. Germline V gives CDR1 LNHDA, CDR2 SQIVND (reference sequence). V was trimmed by 7 bases and J by 5 bases, leaving 9 bases between them. CDR3 size: 12 residues. The CDR3 DNA sequence: TGTGCCAGTACTGAGGGATATCAGCCCCAGCATTTT. Encoded protein: CASTEGYQPQHF.

This clone was detected once. This chain connects TRBV19 to TRBJ1-2; 8 bases are a match to TRBD1. With 3 bases clipped from V and 4 bases from J, the junction kept 10 bases outside the gene matches. The CDR3 has 16 amino acids. CDR1 and CDR2 (germline): LNHDA, SQIVND (reference sequence). DNA of the CDR3: TGTGCCAGTAGTATCCCCGGACAGGGAGTTCCCTATGGCTACACCTTC. This sequence encodes CASSIPGQGVPYGYTF.

V and J are TRBV27 and TRBJ2-7; D gene unclear. Trimming took off 6 bases at V and 3 bases at J, with 12 bases between the two ends. The germline gives CDR1 MNHEY, CDR2 SMNVEV (reference sequence). CDR3 length: 13 amino acids. The CDR3 loop is CASSKNEYYEQYF. The CDR3 DNA sequence: TGTGCCAGCAGCAAAAACGAGTACTACGAGCAGTACTTC.

This chain connects TRBV6-6 to TRBJ2-2, with 11 positions matching TRBD2. The CDR3 is made up of 14 amino acids. With V trimmed by 2 bases and J by 13 bases, 6 bases remained unmatched. Germline V lookup: CDR1 MNHNY, CDR2 SVGAGI (reference sequence). CDR3 bases: TGTGCCAGCAGTTACCCCACTAGCGGGAGAGGGCTGTTTTTT. It is translated as CASSYPTSGRGLFF.

The chain couples TRBV5-1 to TRBJ1-1, with D uncertain. V was cut by 6 bases and J by 1 base, with 10 bases left in between. This CDR3 region has 13 residues. The V gene's germline CDR1 is SGHRS and CDR2 YFSETQ. The CDR3 DNA reads as TGCGCCAGCAAAAGCCCGGGGAACACTGAAGCTTTCTTT. It is translated as CASKSPGNTEAFF. Looking up the rest from reference TRBV5-1 and TRBJ1-1 gives the full variable domain: KAGVTQTPRYLIKTRGQQVTLSCSPISGHRSVSWYQQTPGQGLQFLFEYFSETQRNKGNFPGRFSGRQFSNSRSEMNVSTLELGDSALYLCASKSPGNTEAFFGQGTRLTVV.

The chain uses TRBV7-6 and TRBJ2-7, with 8 bases that match TRBD1. The CDR3 totals 14 residues. Unmatched junction bases numbered 9, after V lost 5 bases and J lost 6 bases. Germline CDR1 SGHVS, CDR2 FNYEAQ. The CDR3, as DNA: TGTGCCAGCAGCCCCTTGGCCGGACAGGGCGAGCAGTACTTC. Translated: CASSPLAGQGEQYF.